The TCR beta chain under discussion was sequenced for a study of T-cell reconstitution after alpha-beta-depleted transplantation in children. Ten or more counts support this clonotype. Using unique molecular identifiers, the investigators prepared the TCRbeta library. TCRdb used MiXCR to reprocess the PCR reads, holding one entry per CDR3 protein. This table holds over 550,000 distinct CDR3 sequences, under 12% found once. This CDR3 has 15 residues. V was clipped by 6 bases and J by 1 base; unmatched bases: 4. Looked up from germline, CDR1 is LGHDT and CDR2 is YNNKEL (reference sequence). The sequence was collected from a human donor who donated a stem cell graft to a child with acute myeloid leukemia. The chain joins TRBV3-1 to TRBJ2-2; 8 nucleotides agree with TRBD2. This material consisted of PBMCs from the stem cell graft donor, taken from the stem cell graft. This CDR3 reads CASRRREGNTGELFF. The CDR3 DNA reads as TGTGCCAGCAGACGCCGGGAGGGGAACACCGGGGAGCTGTTTTTT. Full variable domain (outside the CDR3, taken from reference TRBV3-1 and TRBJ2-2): DTAVSQTPKYLVTQMGNDKSIKCEQNLGHDTMYWYKQDSKKFLKIMFSYNNKELIINETVPNRFSPKSPDKAHLNLHINSLELGDSAVYFCASRRREGNTGELFFGEGSRLTVL.